This T cell receptor (beta chain) derives from a study of a mutant IDH1 vaccine in newly diagnosed glioma. Study-wide background: Before enrollment, the patients had been treated with radiotherapy alone, temozolomide alone, or both together. Most of them had received both.

Details on this clone: Antigen: not known.

Study-wide results and caveats: Across multiple MHC alleles, over 90% of patients had vaccine-induced responses.

Time point meaning: week 47, end of study. Each dose of the vaccine consisted of 300 ug of mutant IDH1 20-mer peptide, with topical imiquimod. Vaccination of patients was performed eight times, in weeks 1, 3, 5, 7, 11, 15, 19 and 23. Germline V gene sequence: CDR1 LNHDA, CDR2 SQIVND (reference sequence). The junction had 6 bases not matched to a gene; V was cut back by 3 bases and J by 3 bases. The CDR3 is made up of 15 amino acids. The repertoire was sequenced with immunoSEQ multiplex PCR; TCRdb's copy has only in-frame clones and lacks some. Found here are about 59,000 clones, under 85% of them singletons; the top ten hold 3.8%.

The origin of this receptor is a man aged 25-40 years with glioma. Sample: PBMCs, taken from a glioma patient whose treatment included an IDH1 peptide vaccine. The rearrangement links TRBV19 to TRBJ1-1; 8 nucleotides match TRBD1. The CDR3 spells CASSIGQGRYTEAFF. The DNA for the CDR3 is TGTGCCAGTAGTATCGGACAGGGAAGGTACACTGAAGCTTTCTTT.